The sequence of this T cell receptor (beta chain) was determined in a study of early T cells in non-severe SARS-CoV-2 infection. Overall study context: Sequencing targeted bulk RNA from unsorted whole blood, leaving chains unpaired.

Each single cDNA molecule received a unique molecular identifier. TCRdb redid the calling of the 5' RACE reads with MiXCR, one entry per CDR3 protein. The sample shows 43,000 or so distinct CDR3 sequences, roughly 4.2% of them seen only once. The sample holds a few counts of this clonotype. The CDR3 totals 19 residues. With V trimmed by 1 base and J by 1 base, 14 bases remained unmatched. Germline CDR1 MGHRA, CDR2 YSYEKL. The rearrangement links TRBV4-1 to TRBJ2-5, with 8 bases matching TRBD2. Sequencing was done on a sample of whole blood. This TCR was recovered from an adult who was a healthcare worker with PCR-confirmed SARS-CoV-2 infection or an uninfected control (not recorded which). CDR3 sequence reads: CASSQAGGGGGTLQETQYF. CDR3 DNA sequence: TGCGCCAGCAGCCAAGCCGGCGGTGGCGGGGGGACCCTCCAAGAGACCCAGTACTTC.